The 2 T cell receptor beta chains below all came from one sample that was sequenced in a study of T cell responses to AZD1222 COVID-19 vaccine. Method: immunoSEQ multiplex PCR; TCRdb's copy keeps in-frame clones and lacks some. In the table there are some 150,000 clones, roughly 92% of which are singletons. The sequencing here drew on peripheral blood, taken on day 0 of AZD1222 vaccination. These receptors all stem from an adult in good health.

The CDR3 DNA follows: TGTGCCAGTACGAGTCGGGGGGCGATGATGCCCCTCCACTTT. Its translation: CASTSRGAMMPLHF. This sequence joins TRBV19 and TRBJ1-6, with D possibly being TRBD1 (6 bases). The CDR3 length is 14 residues. The V gene lost 7 bases and the J gene lost 13 bases, with 20 bases spanning the gap. Germline V gene data show CDR1 as LNHDA and CDR2 as SQIVND (reference sequence).

Here the CDR3 reads CASSPLGDQIREKLFF. The CDR3 DNA reads TGTGCCAGCAGCCCCCTGGGGGATCAAATACGAGAAAAACTGTTTTTT. This chain links TRBV4-2 with TRBJ1-4; D is possibly TRBD1 (5 bases). Germline values: CDR1 LGHNA, CDR2 YNFKEQ. The CDR3 runs 16 residues. The V and J ends lost 4 bases and 8 bases respectively, with 20 bases between them.